The 5 T cell receptor beta chains presented below share a single source sample, sequenced in a study of STAT5B mutations in CD4+ large granular lymphocyte leukemia. Assay used: immunoSEQ multiplex PCR; TCRdb lists only in-frame clones, some missing. The sample shows about 22,000 clones, about 78% of them seen only once. The sequencing input was CD4+ T cells from blood buffy coats. These receptors originate from a human donor in good health.

This chain connects TRBV7-9 to TRBJ2-1; unclear D gene. Trimming shortened V by 0 bases and J by 8 bases, and 17 bases separated the two germline ends. Germline V gene data show CDR1 as SEHNR and CDR2 as FQNEAQ (reference sequence). This CDR3 is 16 amino acids long. CDR3 coding DNA: TGTGCCAGCAGCTTAGCTCGGTTGGCACTCACGGATGAGCAGTTCTTC. This translates into CASSLARLALTDEQFF.

This clone has just a few counts. The CDR3 nucleotides read TGTGCCTGGAGTGTAACACAGGGAAGGGCTGGGGAAAAACTGTTTTTT. It specifies CAWSVTQGRAGEKLFF. The gene calls are TRBV30 and TRBJ1-4, with D tentatively TRBD1 (6 bases). Germline V gives CDR1 GTSNPN, CDR2 SVGIG (reference sequence). Trimming removed 0 bases from V and 8 bases from J, with 19 bases in between. This CDR3 has 16 residues.

The V call is TRBV30, the J call TRBJ1-3; perhaps TRBD1 as D (6 bases). V lost 5 bases to trimming and J lost 2 bases, with 19 bases between them. CDR1 is GTSNPN, CDR2 SVGIG, per germline (reference sequence). The CDR3 loop spans 16 amino acids. CDR3: CAWALSGGRPGNTIYF. The CDR3 DNA follows: TGTGCCTGGGCGCTAAGCGGGGGCCGCCCTGGAAACACCATATATTTT.

CDR3 in DNA: TGTGCCAGCAGTTACACGGGCGTCCGAGGGGGCTACACCTTC. Protein sequence: CASSYTGVRGGYTF. The J gene is TRBJ1-2, the V gene TRBV27; D ambiguous. The germline V gene encodes CDR1 MNHEY and CDR2 SMNVEV (reference sequence). This CDR3 contains 14 residues. The germline V and J ends were trimmed by 4 bases and 8 bases, with 17 bases remaining between them.

This sequence joins TRBV7-2 and TRBJ1-2; no definite D call. Trimming removed 2 bases at V and 0 bases at J, with 4 bases between. The length of the CDR3 is 13 residues. CDR1 SGHTA and CDR2 FQGNSA come from the germline V gene. CDR3 loop: CASSLTTNYGYTF. Here the CDR3 DNA reads TGTGCCAGCAGCTTAACGACTAACTATGGCTACACCTTC.